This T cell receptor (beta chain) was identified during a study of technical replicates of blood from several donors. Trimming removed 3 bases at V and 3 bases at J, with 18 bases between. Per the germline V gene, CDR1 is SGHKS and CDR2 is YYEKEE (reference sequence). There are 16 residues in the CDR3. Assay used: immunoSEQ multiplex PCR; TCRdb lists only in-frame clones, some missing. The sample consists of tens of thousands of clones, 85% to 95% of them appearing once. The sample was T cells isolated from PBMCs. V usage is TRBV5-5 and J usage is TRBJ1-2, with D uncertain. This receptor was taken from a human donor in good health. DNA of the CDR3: TGTGCCAGCAGCTCCCCCTACAGAGAGTTTGACTATGGCTACACCTTC. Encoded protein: CASSSPYREFDYGYTF. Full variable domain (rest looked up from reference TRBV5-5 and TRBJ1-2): DAGVTQSPTHLIKTRGQQVTLRCSPISGHKSVSWYQQVLGQGPQFIFQYYEKEERGRGNFPDRFSARQFPNYSSELNVNALLLGDSALYLCASSSPYREFDYGYTFGSGTRLTVV.